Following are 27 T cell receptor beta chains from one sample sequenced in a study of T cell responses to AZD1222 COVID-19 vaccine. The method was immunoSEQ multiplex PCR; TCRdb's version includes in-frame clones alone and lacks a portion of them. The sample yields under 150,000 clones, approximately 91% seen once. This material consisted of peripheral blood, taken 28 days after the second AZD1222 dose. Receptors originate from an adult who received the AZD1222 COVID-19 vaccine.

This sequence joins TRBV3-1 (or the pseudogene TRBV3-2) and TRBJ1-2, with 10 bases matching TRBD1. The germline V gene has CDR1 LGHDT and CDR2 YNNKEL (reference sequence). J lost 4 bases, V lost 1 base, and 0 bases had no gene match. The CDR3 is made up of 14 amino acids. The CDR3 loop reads CASSQGDRGYGYTF. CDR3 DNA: TGTGCCAGCAGCCAAGGGGACAGGGGCTATGGCTACACCTTC.

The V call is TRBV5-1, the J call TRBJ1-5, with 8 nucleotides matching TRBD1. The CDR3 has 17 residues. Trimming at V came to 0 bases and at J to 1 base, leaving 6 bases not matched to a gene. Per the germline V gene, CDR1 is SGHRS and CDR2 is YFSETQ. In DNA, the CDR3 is TGCGCCAGCAGCTTGGAACCGGGACAGGCCAGCAATCAGCCCCAGCATTTT. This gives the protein CASSLEPGQASNQPQHF.

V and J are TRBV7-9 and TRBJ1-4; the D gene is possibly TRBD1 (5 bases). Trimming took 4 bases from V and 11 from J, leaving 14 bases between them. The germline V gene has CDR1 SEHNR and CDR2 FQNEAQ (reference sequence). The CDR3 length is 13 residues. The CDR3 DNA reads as TGTGCCAGCAGCTGGGAGGGACCGGGGAAACTGTTTTTT. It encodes CASSWEGPGKLFF.

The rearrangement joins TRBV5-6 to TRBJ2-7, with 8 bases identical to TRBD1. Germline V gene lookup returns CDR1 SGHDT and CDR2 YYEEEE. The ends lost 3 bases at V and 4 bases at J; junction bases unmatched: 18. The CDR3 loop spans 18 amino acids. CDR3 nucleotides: TGTGCCAGCAGCTCGGGGCAGGGGGCGCCCCATTCCCCATACGAGCAGTACTTC. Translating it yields CASSSGQGAPHSPYEQYF.

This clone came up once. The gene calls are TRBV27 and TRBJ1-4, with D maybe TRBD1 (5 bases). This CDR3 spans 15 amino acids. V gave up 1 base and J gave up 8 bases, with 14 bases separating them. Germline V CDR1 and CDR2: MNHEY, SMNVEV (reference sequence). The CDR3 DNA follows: TGTGCCAGCAGTTTATTCGGGGCGGCTGGGGAAAAACTGTTTTTT. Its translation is CASSLFGAAGEKLFF.

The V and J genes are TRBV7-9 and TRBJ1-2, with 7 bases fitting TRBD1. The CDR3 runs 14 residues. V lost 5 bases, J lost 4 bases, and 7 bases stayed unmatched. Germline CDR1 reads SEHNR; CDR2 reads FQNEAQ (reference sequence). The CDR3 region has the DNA TGTGCCAGCAGCCTACAGGGGCTAAGCTATGGCTACACCTTC. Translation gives CASSLQGLSYGYTF.

CDR3 DNA: TGTGCCAGCAGGGAACATGCTAACTATGGCTACACCTTC. It encodes CASREHANYGYTF. V and J are TRBV2 and TRBJ1-2, with D unresolved. The CDR3 covers 13 residues. Germline V gives CDR1 SNHLY, CDR2 FYNNEI. V was clipped by 6 bases and J by 0 bases, with 8 bases between them.

This CDR3 is CAWSRGEGSEQYV. The CDR3 coding sequence is TGTGCCTGGAGTAGGGGGGAGGGATCGGAGCAGTACGTC. V gene TRBV30 combines with J gene TRBJ2-7, with D possibly being TRBD2 (7 bases). This CDR3 has 13 residues. Germline V gives CDR1 GTSNPN, CDR2 SVGIG (reference sequence). The V end lost 2 bases, the J end lost 7 bases, and 15 bases lay between the germline ends.

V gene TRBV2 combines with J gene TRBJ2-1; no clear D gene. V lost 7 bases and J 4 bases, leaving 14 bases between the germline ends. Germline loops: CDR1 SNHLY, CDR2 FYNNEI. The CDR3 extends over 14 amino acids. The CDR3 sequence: CASTTTGSYNEQFF. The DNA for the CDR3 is TGTGCCAGCACGACAACGGGTTCTTACAATGAGCAGTTCTTC.

The CDR3 loop is CASSPRPGQTTDTQYF. CDR3 DNA: TGTGCCAGCAGCCCGAGGCCCGGACAGACCACAGATACGCAGTATTTT. The chain uses TRBV7-6 and TRBJ2-3; TRBD1 might be the D (6 bases). Germline CDR1 reads SGHVS; CDR2 reads FNYEAQ. This CDR3 is 16 amino acids long. Deletions cut 5 bases from V and 2 bases from J, with 17 bases between.

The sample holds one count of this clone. This chain's CDR3 is CASSSFTHGVDGQGKETQYF. CDR3 DNA: TGTGCCAGCAGCTCATTCACCCATGGAGTTGATGGACAGGGAAAAGAGACCCAGTACTTC. The V gene is TRBV13, the J gene TRBJ2-5, with 8 nucleotides matching TRBD1. V was clipped by 4 bases and J by 3 bases; unmatched bases: 22. The CDR3 is 20 amino acids. Germline assignment: CDR1 PRHDT and CDR2 FYEKMQ (reference sequence).

The CDR3 DNA sequence: TGTGCCACCAGTGATTTGGACAGGGAAAGAAACACCATATATTTT. This codes for CATSDLDRERNTIYF. The gene calls are TRBV24-1 and TRBJ1-3; 7 nucleotides align to TRBD1. Germline V gene data show CDR1 as KGHDR and CDR2 as SFDVKD. This CDR3 is 15 amino acids long. After removal of 0 bases from V and 5 bases from J, the junction contained 3 bases not matched to a gene.

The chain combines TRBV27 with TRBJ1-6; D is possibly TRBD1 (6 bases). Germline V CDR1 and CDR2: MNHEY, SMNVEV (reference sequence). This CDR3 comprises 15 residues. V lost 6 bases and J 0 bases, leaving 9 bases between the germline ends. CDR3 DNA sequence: TGTGCCAGCAGCGGACAGAGCTCCTATAATTCACCCCTCCACTTT. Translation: CASSGQSSYNSPLHF.

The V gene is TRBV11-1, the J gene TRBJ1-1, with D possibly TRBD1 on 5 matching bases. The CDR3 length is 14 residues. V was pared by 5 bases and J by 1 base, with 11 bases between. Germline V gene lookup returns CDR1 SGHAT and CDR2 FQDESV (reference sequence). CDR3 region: CASSDRYGNTEAFF. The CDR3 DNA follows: TGTGCCAGCAGCGACAGATATGGGAACACTGAAGCTTTCTTT.

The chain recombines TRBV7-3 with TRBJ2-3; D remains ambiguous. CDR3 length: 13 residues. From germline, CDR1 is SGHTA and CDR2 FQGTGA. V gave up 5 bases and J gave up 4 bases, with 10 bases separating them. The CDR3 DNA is TGTGCCAGCAGCAACCAGGTTCCAGATACGCAGTATTTT. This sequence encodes CASSNQVPDTQYF.

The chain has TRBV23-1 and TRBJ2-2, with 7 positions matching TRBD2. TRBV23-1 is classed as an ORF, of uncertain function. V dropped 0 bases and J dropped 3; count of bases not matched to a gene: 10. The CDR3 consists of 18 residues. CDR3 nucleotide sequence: TGCGCCAGCAGTCAATCGAACCAAGAGGGAGGGGACACCGGGGAGCTGTTTTTT. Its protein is CASSQSNQEGGDTGELFF.

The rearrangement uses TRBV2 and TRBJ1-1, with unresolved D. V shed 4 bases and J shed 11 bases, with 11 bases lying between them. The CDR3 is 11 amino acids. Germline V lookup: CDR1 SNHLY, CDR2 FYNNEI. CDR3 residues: CASSGILGAFF. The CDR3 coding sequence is TGTGCCAGCAGTGGTATCTTAGGGGCTTTCTTT.

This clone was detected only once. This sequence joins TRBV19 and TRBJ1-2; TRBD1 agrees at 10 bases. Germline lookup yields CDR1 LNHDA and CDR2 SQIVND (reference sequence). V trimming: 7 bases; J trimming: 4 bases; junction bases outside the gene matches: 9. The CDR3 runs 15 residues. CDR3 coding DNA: TGTGCCAGTACCAACCGGGACAGGGGACCCTATGGCTACACCTTC. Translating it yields CASTNRDRGPYGYTF.

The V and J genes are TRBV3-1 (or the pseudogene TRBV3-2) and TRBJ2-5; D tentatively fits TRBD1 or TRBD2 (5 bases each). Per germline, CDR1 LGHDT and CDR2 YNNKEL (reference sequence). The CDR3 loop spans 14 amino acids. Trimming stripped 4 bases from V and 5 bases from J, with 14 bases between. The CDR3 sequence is CASSPPGSRETQYF. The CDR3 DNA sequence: TGTGCCAGCAGCCCACCAGGGAGTCGGGAGACCCAGTACTTC.

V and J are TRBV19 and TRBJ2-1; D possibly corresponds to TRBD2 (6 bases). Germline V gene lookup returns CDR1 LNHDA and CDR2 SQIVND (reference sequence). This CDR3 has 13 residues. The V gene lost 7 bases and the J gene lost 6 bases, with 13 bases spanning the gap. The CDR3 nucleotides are TGTGCCAGTACCTCCGAGCGGGCCAATGAGCAGTTCTTC. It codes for CASTSERANEQFF.

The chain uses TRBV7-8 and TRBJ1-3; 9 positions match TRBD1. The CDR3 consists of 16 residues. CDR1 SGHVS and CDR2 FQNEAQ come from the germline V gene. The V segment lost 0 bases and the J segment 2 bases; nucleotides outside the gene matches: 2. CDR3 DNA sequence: TGTGCCAGCAGCTTAGCGGGACAGGGTACTGGAAACACCATATATTTT. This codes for CASSLAGQGTGNTIYF. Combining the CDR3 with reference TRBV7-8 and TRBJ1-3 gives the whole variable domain GAGVSQSPRYKVAKRGQDVALRCDPISGHVSLFWYQQALGQGPEFLTYFQNEAQLDKSGLPSDRFFAERPEGSVSTLKIQRTQQEDSAVYLCASSLAGQGTGNTIYFGEGSWLTVV.

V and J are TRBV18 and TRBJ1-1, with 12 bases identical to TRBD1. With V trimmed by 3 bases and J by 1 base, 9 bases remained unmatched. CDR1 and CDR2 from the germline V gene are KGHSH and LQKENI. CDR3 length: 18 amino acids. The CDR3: CASSPSGQGASRNTEAFF. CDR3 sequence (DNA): TGTGCCAGCTCACCTTCGGGACAGGGGGCATCGAGGAACACTGAAGCTTTCTTT.

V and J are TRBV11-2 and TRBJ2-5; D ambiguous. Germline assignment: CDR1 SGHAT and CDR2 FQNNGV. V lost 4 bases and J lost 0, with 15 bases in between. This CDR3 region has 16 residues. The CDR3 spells CASSYFPHDYQETQYF. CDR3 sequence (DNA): TGTGCCAGCAGCTATTTCCCACACGACTACCAAGAGACCCAGTACTTC.

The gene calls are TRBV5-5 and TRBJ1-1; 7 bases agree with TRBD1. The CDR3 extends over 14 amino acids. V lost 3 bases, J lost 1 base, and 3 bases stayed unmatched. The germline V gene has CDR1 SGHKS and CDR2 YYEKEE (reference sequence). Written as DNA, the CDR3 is TGTGCCAGCAGCTGGGGACAGACGAACACTGAAGCTTTCTTT. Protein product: CASSWGQTNTEAFF.

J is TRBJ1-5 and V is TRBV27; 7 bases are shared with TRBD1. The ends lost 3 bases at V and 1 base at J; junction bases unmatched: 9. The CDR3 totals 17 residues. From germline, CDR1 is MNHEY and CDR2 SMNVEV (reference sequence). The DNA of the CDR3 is TGTGCCAGCAGTTTTCTTAGGGGGCGCTTGAGCAATCAGCCCCAGCATTTT. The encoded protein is CASSFLRGRLSNQPQHF.

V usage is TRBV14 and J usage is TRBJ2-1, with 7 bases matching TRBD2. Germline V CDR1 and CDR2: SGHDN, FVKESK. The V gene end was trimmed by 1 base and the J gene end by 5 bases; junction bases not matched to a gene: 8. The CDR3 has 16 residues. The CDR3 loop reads CASSQGSAGFDNEQFF. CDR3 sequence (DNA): TGTGCCAGCAGCCAAGGTTCAGCGGGATTCGACAATGAGCAGTTCTTC.

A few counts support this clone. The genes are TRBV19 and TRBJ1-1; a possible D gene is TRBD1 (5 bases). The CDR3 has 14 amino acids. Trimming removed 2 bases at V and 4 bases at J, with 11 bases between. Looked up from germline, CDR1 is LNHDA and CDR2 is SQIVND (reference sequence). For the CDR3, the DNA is TGTGCCAGTAGTATACCCCAAGGGGCCACTGAAGCTTTCTTT. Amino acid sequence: CASSIPQGATEAFF.